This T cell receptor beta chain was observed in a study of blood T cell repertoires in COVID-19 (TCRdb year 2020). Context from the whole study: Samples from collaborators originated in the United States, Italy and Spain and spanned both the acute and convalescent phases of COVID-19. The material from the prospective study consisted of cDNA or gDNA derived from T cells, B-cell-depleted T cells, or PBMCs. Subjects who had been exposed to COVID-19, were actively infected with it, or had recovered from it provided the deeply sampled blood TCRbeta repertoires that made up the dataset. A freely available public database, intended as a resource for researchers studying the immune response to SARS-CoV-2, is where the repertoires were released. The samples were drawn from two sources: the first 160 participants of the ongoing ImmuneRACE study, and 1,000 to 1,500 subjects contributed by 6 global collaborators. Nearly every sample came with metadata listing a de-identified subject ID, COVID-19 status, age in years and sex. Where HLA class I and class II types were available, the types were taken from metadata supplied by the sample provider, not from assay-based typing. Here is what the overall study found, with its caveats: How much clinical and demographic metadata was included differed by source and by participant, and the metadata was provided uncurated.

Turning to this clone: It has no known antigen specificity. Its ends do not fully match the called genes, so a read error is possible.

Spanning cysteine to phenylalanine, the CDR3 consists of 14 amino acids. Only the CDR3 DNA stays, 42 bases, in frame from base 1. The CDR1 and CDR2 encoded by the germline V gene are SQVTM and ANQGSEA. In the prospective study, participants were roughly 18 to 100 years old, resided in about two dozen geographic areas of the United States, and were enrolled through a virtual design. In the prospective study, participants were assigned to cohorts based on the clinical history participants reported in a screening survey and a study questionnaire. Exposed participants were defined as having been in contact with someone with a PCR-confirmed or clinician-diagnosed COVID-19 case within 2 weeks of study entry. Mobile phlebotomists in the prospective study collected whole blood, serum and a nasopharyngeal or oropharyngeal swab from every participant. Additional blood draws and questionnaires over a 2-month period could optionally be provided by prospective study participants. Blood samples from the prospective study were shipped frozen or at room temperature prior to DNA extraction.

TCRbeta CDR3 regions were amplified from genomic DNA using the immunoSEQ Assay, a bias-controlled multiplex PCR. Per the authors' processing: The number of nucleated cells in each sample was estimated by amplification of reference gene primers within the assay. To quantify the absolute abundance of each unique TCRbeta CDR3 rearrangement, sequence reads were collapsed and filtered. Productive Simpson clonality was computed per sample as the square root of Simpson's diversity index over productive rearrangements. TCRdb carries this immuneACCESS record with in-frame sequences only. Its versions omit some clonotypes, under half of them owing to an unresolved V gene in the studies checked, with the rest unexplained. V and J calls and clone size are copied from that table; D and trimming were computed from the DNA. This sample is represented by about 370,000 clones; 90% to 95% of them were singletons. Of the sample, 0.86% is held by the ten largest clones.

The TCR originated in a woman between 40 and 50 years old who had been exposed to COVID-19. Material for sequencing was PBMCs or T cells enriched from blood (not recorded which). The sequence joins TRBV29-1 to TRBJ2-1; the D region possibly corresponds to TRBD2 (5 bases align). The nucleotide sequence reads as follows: TGCAGCGGACTCGAGACTACCTCCTACAATGAACAGTTCTTC. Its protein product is CSGLETTSYNEQFF.